The sequence of this TCR beta chain was determined in a study of neurological immune-mediated disorders. Study observations and caveats: On phylogenetic grouping, the repertoires of 18 of 34 multiple sclerosis patients fell within one related-CDR3 cluster, constituting a possible signature. Levels of TCR clonal expansion peaked in HTLV-1-associated myelopathy and reached their lowest in multiple sclerosis, under those of healthy controls.

The CDR3 loop spans 13 amino acids. Germline V gene sequence: CDR1 MNHNY, CDR2 SVGAGI (reference sequence). Turning to this clonotype: The antigen remains undetermined. At one end, the junction sequence differs from germline, possibly due to a read error.

The authors made cDNA by 5'RACE with 10-nucleotide random UMIs. TCRdb re-derived calls from the 5' RACE reads in MiXCR, one entry per CDR3 protein. The sample holds approximately 26,000 distinct CDR3 sequences, roughly 2.7% seen once. The origin of this receptor is a woman in her 50s with multiple sclerosis. V is TRBV6-6 and J is TRBJ1-5; D is perhaps TRBD1 (5 bases). The sample consisted of PBMCs. CDR3: CVSRAVLNQPQHF. The CDR3 DNA sequence: TGTGTCAGCAGGGCGGTGCTGAATCAGCCCCAGCATTTT.